This section outlines one T cell receptor (beta chain) sequence together with its context. These data belong to a study of technical replicates of blood from a few donors. Sequencing was performed with immunoSEQ multiplex PCR; in TCRdb, only in-frame clones are kept and a portion is missing. The table lists under 95,000 clones, around 94% of them singletons. Germline V gene sequence: CDR1 SGHRS, CDR2 YFSETQ. Trimming removed 0 bases at V and 0 bases at J, with 7 bases between. The CDR3 covers 14 residues. The sequencing sample was made of T cells isolated from PBMCs. The V call is TRBV5-1, the J call TRBJ2-7; D is undetermined. The sequence derives from a human donor in good health. The CDR3 DNA follows: TGCGCCAGCAGCTTGGAACAGAACTCCTACGAGCAGTACTTC. Protein: CASSLEQNSYEQYF.